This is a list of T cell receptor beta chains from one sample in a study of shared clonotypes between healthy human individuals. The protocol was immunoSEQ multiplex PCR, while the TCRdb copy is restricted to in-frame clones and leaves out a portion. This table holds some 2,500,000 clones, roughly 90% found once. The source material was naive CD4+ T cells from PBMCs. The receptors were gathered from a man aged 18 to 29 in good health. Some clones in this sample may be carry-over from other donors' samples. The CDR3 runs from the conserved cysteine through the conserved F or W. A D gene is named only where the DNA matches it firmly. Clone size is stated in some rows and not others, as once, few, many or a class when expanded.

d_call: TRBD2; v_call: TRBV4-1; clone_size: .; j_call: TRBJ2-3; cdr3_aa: CASSPGTSGRAQDTQYF; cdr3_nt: TGCGCCAGCAGCCCGGGGACTAGCGGGAGGGCCCAGGATACGCAGTATTTT
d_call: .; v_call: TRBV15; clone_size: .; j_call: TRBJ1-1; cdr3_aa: CATNGLRNTEAFF; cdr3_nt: TGTGCCACCAATGGTCTGAGGAACACTGAAGCTTTCTTT
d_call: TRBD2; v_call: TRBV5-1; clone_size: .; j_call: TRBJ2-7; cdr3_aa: CASSFVTSTSGTSYEQYF; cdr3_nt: TGCGCCAGCAGCTTCGTGACCTCAACTAGCGGGACTTCCTACGAGCAGTACTTC
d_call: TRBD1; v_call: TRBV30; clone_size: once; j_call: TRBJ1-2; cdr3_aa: CAWRGGPGTGPYGYTF; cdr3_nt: TGTGCCTGGAGGGGGGGACCCGGGACAGGCCCCTATGGCTACACCTTC
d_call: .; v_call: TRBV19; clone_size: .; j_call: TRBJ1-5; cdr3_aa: CASSLGSNQPQHF; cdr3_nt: TGTGCCAGTAGTTTAGGTAGCAATCAGCCCCAGCATTTT
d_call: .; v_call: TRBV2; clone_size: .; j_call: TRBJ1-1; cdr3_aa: CASSGMVGVNTEAFF; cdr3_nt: TGTGCCAGCAGTGGAATGGTAGGGGTGAACACTGAAGCTTTCTTT
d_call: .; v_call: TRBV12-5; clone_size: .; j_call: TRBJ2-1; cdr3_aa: CASGYGDPYNEQFF; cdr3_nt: TGTGCTAGTGGTTATGGCGATCCTTACAATGAGCAGTTCTTC
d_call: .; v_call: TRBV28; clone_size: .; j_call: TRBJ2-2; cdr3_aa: CASRSQPGGSSNTGELFF; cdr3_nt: TGTGCCAGCCGTTCCCAACCTGGGGGATCGTCAAACACCGGGGAGCTGTTTTTT
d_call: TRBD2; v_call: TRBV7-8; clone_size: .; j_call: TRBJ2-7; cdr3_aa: CASSLLRLAPYEQYF; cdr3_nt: TGTGCCAGCAGCTTATTGAGACTAGCGCCCTACGAGCAGTACTTC
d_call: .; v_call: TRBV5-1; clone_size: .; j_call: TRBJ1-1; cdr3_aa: CASRGGRMNTEAFF; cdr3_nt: TGCGCCAGCAGAGGAGGCCGAATGAACACTGAAGCTTTCTTT
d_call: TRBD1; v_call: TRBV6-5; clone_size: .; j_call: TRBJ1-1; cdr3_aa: CASSLDRGVTEAFF; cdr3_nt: TGTGCCAGCAGTCTTGACAGGGGGGTCACTGAAGCTTTCTTT
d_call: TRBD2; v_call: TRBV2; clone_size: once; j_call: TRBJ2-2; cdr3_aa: CASTVIRGSVVGELFF; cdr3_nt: TGTGCCAGTACAGTAATACGCGGGAGTGTGGTCGGGGAGCTGTTTTTT
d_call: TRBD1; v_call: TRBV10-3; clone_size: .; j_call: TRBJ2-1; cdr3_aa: CAISGTGGGNEQFF; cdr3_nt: TGTGCCATCAGTGGGACAGGGGGTGGGAATGAGCAGTTCTTC
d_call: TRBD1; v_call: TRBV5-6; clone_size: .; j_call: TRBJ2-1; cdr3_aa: CASSLTGGGYNEQFF; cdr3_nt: TGTGCCAGCAGCCTTACAGGGGGAGGTTACAATGAGCAGTTCTTC
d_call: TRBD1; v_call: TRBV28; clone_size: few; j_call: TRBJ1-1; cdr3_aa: CASSQPGTGGTEAFF; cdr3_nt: TGTGCCAGCAGCCAACCCGGGACAGGGGGCACTGAAGCTTTCTTT
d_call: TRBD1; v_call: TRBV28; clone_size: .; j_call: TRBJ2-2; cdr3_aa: CASQGGDVDGELFF; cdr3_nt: TGTGCCAGCCAAGGGGGCGACGTCGACGGGGAGCTGTTTTTT
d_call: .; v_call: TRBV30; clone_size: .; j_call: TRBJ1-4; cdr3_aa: CAWSVRQINEKLFF; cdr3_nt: TGTGCCTGGAGTGTACGACAGATTAATGAAAAACTGTTTTTT
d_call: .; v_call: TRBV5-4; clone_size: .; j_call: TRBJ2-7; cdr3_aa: CASSSHKGNSYEQYF; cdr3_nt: TGTGCCAGCAGCTCACACAAGGGAAACTCCTACGAGCAGTACTTC
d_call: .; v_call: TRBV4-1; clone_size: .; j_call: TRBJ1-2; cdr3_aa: CASSEGTADLYGYTF; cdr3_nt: TGCGCCAGCAGCGAAGGGACTGCTGATCTCTATGGCTACACCTTC
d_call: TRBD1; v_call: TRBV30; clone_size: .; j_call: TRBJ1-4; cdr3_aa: CACTRQGVEEKLFF; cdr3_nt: TGTGCCTGCACAAGACAGGGTGTGGAAGAAAAACTGTTTTTT
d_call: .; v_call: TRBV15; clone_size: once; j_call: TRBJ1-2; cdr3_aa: CATSRDSQGHYGYTF; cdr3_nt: TGTGCCACCAGCAGAGATTCTCAGGGACACTATGGCTACACCTTC
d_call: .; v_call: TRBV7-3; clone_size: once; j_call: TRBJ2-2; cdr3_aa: CASSLMGGMVAGELFF; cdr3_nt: TGTGCCAGCAGCTTAATGGGCGGGATGGTTGCCGGGGAGCTGTTTTTT
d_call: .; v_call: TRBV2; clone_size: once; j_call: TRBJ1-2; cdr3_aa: CASSPGLSPRGYTF; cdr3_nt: TGTGCCAGCAGCCCGGGACTTAGCCCGCGGGGCTACACCTTC
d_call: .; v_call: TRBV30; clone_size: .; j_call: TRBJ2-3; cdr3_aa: CAWSRGSTDTQYF; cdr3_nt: TGTGCCTGGAGTCGGGGGAGCACAGATACGCAGTATTTT